These 31 T cell receptor beta chains share one sample of origin, sequenced in a study of shared clonotypes between healthy human individuals. TCRdb's copy holds only in-frame clones and misses some; the assay was immunoSEQ multiplex PCR. This table has about 2.3 million clones, around 93% appearing once. The sample taken for sequencing was naive CD4+ T cells from PBMCs. Subset specified: CD45RA+ positively selected. These receptor sequences come from a man aged 18 to 29 in good health. Some clones in this sample may be carry-over from other donors' samples.

Concerning this clone: Additional DNA sequences in this sample encode the identical CDR3. The chain recombines TRBV5-1 with TRBJ2-7; D remains ambiguous. The CDR3 runs to 14 residues. In germline, CDR1 is SGHRS, CDR2 YFSETQ. Trimming shortened V by 0 bases and J by 2 bases, and 9 bases separated the two germline ends. The CDR3 region has the DNA TGCGCCAGCAGCTTGGCCCCCGGTACCTACGAGCAGTACTTC. This gives the protein CASSLAPGTYEQYF.

The V and J genes are TRBV5-6 and TRBJ2-7; D is unresolved. CDR3 size: 14 residues. CDR1 and CDR2 from the germline V gene are SGHDT and YYEEEE. Trimming cost V 1 base and J 2 bases, with 10 bases left between them. CDR3 sequence reads: CASSLIGQTYEQYF. CDR3 bases: TGTGCCAGCAGCTTGATTGGGCAGACCTACGAGCAGTACTTC.

The count of this clone is one. The V and J genes are TRBV15 and TRBJ1-5; a weak D match, TRBD1 (5 bases). This CDR3 contains 16 residues. Germline loops: CDR1 LNHNV, CDR2 YYDKDF (reference sequence). Trimming removed 1 base at V and 2 bases at J, with 12 bases between. CDR3 loop: CATSRGYGGGNQPQHF. For the CDR3, the DNA is TGTGCCACCAGCAGAGGTTATGGGGGGGGCAATCAGCCCCAGCATTTT.

The rearrangement joins TRBV29-1 to TRBJ1-1, with TRBD1 as a possible D gene (6 bases). This CDR3 comprises 14 residues. Germline loops: CDR1 SQVTM, CDR2 ANQGSEA. Trimming removed 1 base from V and 3 bases from J, with 12 bases in between. The CDR3 is CSVEVWSGDTEAFF. Here the CDR3 DNA reads TGCAGCGTTGAAGTCTGGTCAGGGGACACTGAAGCTTTCTTT.

The V gene is TRBV28, the J gene TRBJ2-7, with 11 bases identical to TRBD1. This CDR3 contains 17 residues. The V and J ends lost 6 bases and 1 base, in that order; junction bases with no gene match: 11. Germline CDR1 MDHEN, CDR2 SYDVKM. CDR3 sequence: CASSLEPGTGGSYEQYF. CDR3 coding DNA: TGTGCCAGCAGCTTGGAACCCGGGACAGGGGGTTCCTACGAGCAGTACTTC. The complete variable domain, with remaining parts taken from reference TRBV28 and TRBJ2-7, reads DVKVTQSSRYLVKRTGEKVFLECVQDMDHENMFWYRQDPGLGLRLIYFSYDVKMKEKGDIPEGYSVSREKKERFSLILESASTNQTSMYLCASSLEPGTGGSYEQYFGPGTRLTVT.

V and J are TRBV5-1 and TRBJ2-3; D perhaps matches TRBD2 (6 bases). The CDR3 is 16 residues long. Germline lookup yields CDR1 SGHRS and CDR2 YFSETQ. Deletions cut 3 bases from V and 3 bases from J, with 17 bases between. The DNA of the CDR3 is TGCGCCAGCAGCTCCAGATCCGGGACTCTTACAGATACGCAGTATTTT. Its translation is CASSSRSGTLTDTQYF.

V is TRBV6-1 and J is TRBJ2-7, with D possibly TRBD1 on 5 matching bases. Germline assignment: CDR1 MNHNS and CDR2 SASEGT. The V and J ends lost 2 bases and 0 bases respectively, with 14 bases between them. The CDR3 length is 16 residues. The DNA for the CDR3 is TGTGCCAGCAGTGAATGGGGCAGCCCCCACTCCTACGAGCAGTACTTC. Translation gives CASSEWGSPHSYEQYF.

The CDR3 here is CASSGTGQGGGYTF. The CDR3 coding sequence is TGTGCCAGCAGTGGAACGGGACAGGGAGGAGGCTACACCTTC. J is TRBJ1-2 and V is TRBV6-1, with TRBD1 matching 9 bases. The V segment lost 4 bases and the J segment 8 bases; nucleotides outside the gene matches: 8. CDR1 and CDR2 from the germline V gene are MNHNS and SASEGT. This CDR3 has 14 residues.

The V and J genes are TRBV6-6 and TRBJ2-3; D not certain. The V gene's germline CDR1 is MNHNY and CDR2 SVGAGI (reference sequence). V lost 6 bases to trimming and J lost 4 bases, with 14 bases between them. The CDR3 extends over 14 amino acids. The CDR3 coding sequence is TGTGCCAGCAGGCCTAATACCGGTCCAGATACGCAGTATTTT. This gives the protein CASRPNTGPDTQYF.

The V gene is TRBV28, the J gene TRBJ2-3; D uncertain. Trimming removed 1 base at V and 8 bases at J, with 4 bases between. Germline V gene sequence: CDR1 MDHEN, CDR2 SYDVKM. The CDR3 length is 11 residues. CDR3 protein: CASSLSTTQYF. CDR3 sequence (DNA): TGTGCCAGCAGTTTATCCACTACGCAGTATTTT.

The genes are TRBV2 and TRBJ2-6; possibly TRBD1 for D (6 bases). The CDR3 totals 15 residues. V was clipped by 1 base and J by 4 bases, with 8 bases between them. Germline CDR1 is SNHLY and CDR2 is FYNNEI. CDR3 residues: CASSEGGPGANVLTF. In nucleotides, the CDR3 is TGTGCCAGCAGTGAAGGGGGGCCCGGGGCCAACGTCCTGACTTTC.

The rearrangement links TRBV6-1 to TRBJ2-3; a weak D match, TRBD2 (5 bases). This CDR3 comprises 16 residues. Looked up from germline, CDR1 is MNHNS and CDR2 is SASEGT. V lost 2 bases and J lost 9, with 21 bases in between. The CDR3 region has the DNA TGTGCCAGCAGTGAACGGCCAAGCCCTCCAACGGGGACGCAGTATTTT. It yields the protein CASSERPSPPTGTQYF.

The V gene is TRBV30, the J gene TRBJ2-3; unclear D gene. Trimming pared 0 bases from V and 2 bases from J, leaving 9 bases between. The CDR3 is 14 residues long. The V gene's germline CDR1 is GTSNPN and CDR2 SVGIG (reference sequence). CDR3 DNA: TGTGCCTGGAGTGTATCCAGCTCCACAGATACGCAGTATTTT. Its translation is CAWSVSSSTDTQYF.

This clone was counted a few times. The rearrangement joins TRBV9 to TRBJ1-5; a possible D gene is TRBD1 (5 bases). Germline CDR1 is SGDLS and CDR2 is YYNGEE. The CDR3 is 16 residues long. With 3 bases removed from V and 3 bases from J, the gap between germline ends came to 16 bases. The CDR3 spells CASSGTGGLNNQPQHF. CDR3 coding DNA: TGTGCCAGCAGCGGAACCGGGGGACTCAACAATCAGCCCCAGCATTTT.

This clone has a handful of counts. J is TRBJ2-7 and V is TRBV2; no reliable D call. From germline, CDR1 is SNHLY and CDR2 FYNNEI. V gave up 7 bases and J gave up 2 bases, with 3 bases separating them. The CDR3 loop spans 10 amino acids. CDR3 nucleotides: TGTGCCAGCAAAACCTACGAGCAGTACTTC. It is translated as CASKTYEQYF.

The rearrangement links TRBV11-2 to TRBJ2-3; 8 bases fit TRBD2. The V gene's germline CDR1 is SGHAT and CDR2 FQNNGV. Trimming at V came to 5 bases and at J to 5 bases, leaving 12 bases not matched to a gene. The CDR3 sequence is 16 residues long. CDR3 region: CASSLTSGTSLDTQYF. Here the CDR3 DNA reads TGTGCCAGCAGCCTAACGTCCGGGACTAGTTTAGATACGCAGTATTTT.

The CDR3 sequence: CASSPSSASGHSYEQYF. CDR3 in DNA: TGTGCCAGCAGTCCCTCCAGCGCTAGCGGGCATTCCTACGAGCAGTACTTC. V and J are TRBV28 and TRBJ2-7, with 8 bases fitting TRBD2. This CDR3 has 17 residues. CDR1 MDHEN and CDR2 SYDVKM come from the germline V gene. Germline trimming cut 5 bases from V and 1 base from J; bases unmatched to any gene: 13.

The genes are TRBV7-3 and TRBJ2-7; 7 bases agree with TRBD1. The germline V gene has CDR1 SGHTA and CDR2 FQGTGA. Trimming took 4 bases from V and 2 from J; bases not matched to a gene: 8. The CDR3 consists of 15 residues. CDR3 nucleotide sequence: TGTGCCAGCAGCTCTAGGGGGCCACCAACCTACGAGCAGTACTTC. Translating it yields CASSSRGPPTYEQYF. Full variable domain (outside the CDR3, taken from reference TRBV7-3 and TRBJ2-7): GAGVSQTPSNKVTEKGKYVELRCDPISGHTALYWYRQSLGQGPEFLIYFQGTGAADDSGLPNDRFFAVRPEGSVSTLKIQRTERGDSAVYLCASSSRGPPTYEQYFGPGTRLTVT.

The chain has TRBV5-1 and TRBJ2-7; D may correspond to TRBD1 or TRBD2 (5 bases each). Trimming stripped 0 bases from V and 3 bases from J, with 16 bases between. There are 16 residues in the CDR3. Germline V gives CDR1 SGHRS, CDR2 YFSETQ. The CDR3 region is CASSLALGTGHYEQYF. The CDR3 nucleotides are TGCGCCAGCAGCTTGGCCTTGGGGACGGGTCACTACGAGCAGTACTTC. The variable domain in full, completed from reference TRBV5-1 and TRBJ2-7, reads KAGVTQTPRYLIKTRGQQVTLSCSPISGHRSVSWYQQTPGQGLQFLFEYFSETQRNKGNFPGRFSGRQFSNSRSEMNVSTLELGDSALYLCASSLALGTGHYEQYFGPGTRLTVT.

This chain uses TRBV28 with TRBJ1-2; TRBD1 aligns across 8 bases. There are 15 residues in the CDR3. V dropped 1 base and J dropped 5; count of bases not matched to a gene: 6. Germline V lookup: CDR1 MDHEN, CDR2 SYDVKM. The CDR3: CASSLFGRGPYGYTF. The CDR3, as DNA: TGTGCCAGCAGTTTATTCGGCAGGGGGCCTTATGGCTACACCTTC.

Concerning this clone: The sample holds other DNA sequences that translate to the same CDR3. The genes are TRBV5-1 and TRBJ1-1; 9 bases fit TRBD1. This CDR3 has 14 amino acids. Germline trimming cut 4 bases from V and 5 bases from J; bases unmatched to any gene: 6. The germline gives CDR1 SGHRS, CDR2 YFSETQ. CDR3 in amino acids: CASSPGTGSTEAFF. The CDR3 nucleotides read TGCGCCAGCAGCCCGGGGACAGGGAGTACTGAAGCTTTCTTT.

The V and J genes are TRBV27 and TRBJ2-3; D is unclear. CDR1 and CDR2 (germline): MNHEY, SMNVEV (reference sequence). This CDR3 comprises 15 residues. Between the trimmed V and J ends, which lost 5 bases and 2 bases, there was a span of 14 bases. CDR3 nucleotide sequence: TGTGCCAGCAGTCGACAAAGGACCCTCACAGATACGCAGTATTTT. This sequence encodes CASSRQRTLTDTQYF.

The chain recombines TRBV9 with TRBJ2-2; 9 bases line up with TRBD2. Germline loops: CDR1 SGDLS, CDR2 YYNGEE. J lost 3 bases, V lost 3 bases, and 12 bases had no gene match. The CDR3 loop spans 18 amino acids. CDR3 loop: CASSGVIAGVADTGELFF. As DNA, the CDR3 is TGTGCCAGCAGCGGGGTGATAGCGGGGGTGGCGGACACCGGGGAGCTGTTTTTT.

The chain is built from TRBV28 and TRBJ1-6; TRBD1 might be the D (6 bases). Germline CDR1 is MDHEN and CDR2 is SYDVKM. CDR3 length: 12 amino acids. The V and J ends lost 5 bases and 8 bases respectively, with 7 bases between them. The CDR3 DNA follows: TGTGCCAGCAGTACAGGGTATTCACCCCTCCACTTT. It specifies CASSTGYSPLHF.

This rearrangement joins TRBV7-3 to TRBJ1-2; no definite D call. Germline loops: CDR1 SGHTA, CDR2 FQGTGA. Trimming removed 3 bases from V and 0 bases from J, with 5 bases in between. The CDR3 spans 13 residues. CDR3 loop: CASSFTANYGYTF. DNA for the CDR3: TGTGCCAGCAGCTTTACAGCTAACTATGGCTACACCTTC.

This clone has a single count. In DNA, the CDR3 is TGTGCCAGCAGCTACCTTGGTCGTGGCTACACCTTC. Amino acids: CASSYLGRGYTF. This sequence joins TRBV7-9 and TRBJ1-2, with D uncertain. There are 12 residues in the CDR3. Germline loops: CDR1 SEHNR, CDR2 FQNEAQ (reference sequence). Deletions cut 4 bases from V and 7 bases from J, with 10 bases between.

The V gene is TRBV10-3, the J gene TRBJ2-7, with 7 bases identical to TRBD1. The CDR3 runs to 16 residues. V dropped 4 bases and J dropped 4; count of bases not matched to a gene: 13. Germline V gene lookup returns CDR1 ENHRY and CDR2 SYGVKD. The CDR3 nucleotides are TGTGCCATCAGTGTCCCGACAGGGAGAGGTCCATACGAGCAGTACTTC. This sequence encodes CAISVPTGRGPYEQYF.

V and J are TRBV6-5 and TRBJ2-5, with D unresolved. V was trimmed by 2 bases and J by 5 bases, leaving 12 bases between them. Germline loops: CDR1 MNHEY, CDR2 SVGAGI. This CDR3 has 14 amino acids. The chain's CDR3 is CASSYASTGETQYF. CDR3 nucleotides: TGTGCCAGCAGTTACGCGTCAACTGGGGAGACCCAGTACTTC.

The rearrangement uses TRBV28 and TRBJ1-4; D is perhaps TRBD1 (6 bases). Germline V CDR1 and CDR2: MDHEN, SYDVKM. This CDR3 contains 15 residues. V was clipped by 5 bases and J by 0 bases, with 10 bases between them. The CDR3 sequence: CASSEQGATNEKLFF. In DNA, the CDR3 is TGTGCCAGCAGTGAACAGGGAGCAACTAATGAAAAACTGTTTTTT.

On this clone: The identical CDR3 is also encoded by other nucleotide sequences in the sample. The chain uses TRBV5-1 and TRBJ1-1, with a possible D match to TRBD1 (5 bases). Germline V gives CDR1 SGHRS, CDR2 YFSETQ. This CDR3 spans 14 amino acids. Trimming left V 2 bases short and J 0 bases short, with 8 bases between. This CDR3 is CASSFRGLNTEAFF. The CDR3 DNA sequence: TGCGCCAGCAGCTTTAGGGGCTTGAACACTGAAGCTTTCTTT.

This clone was seen only once. The chain combines TRBV28 with TRBJ2-7; 9 bases are shared with TRBD1. Looked up from germline, CDR1 is MDHEN and CDR2 is SYDVKM. V was clipped by 5 bases and J by 3 bases; unmatched bases: 8. The CDR3 totals 15 residues. In nucleotides, the CDR3 is TGTGCCAGCAGTGACAGGGGGAGGGGGTACTACGAGCAGTACTTC. The encoded protein is CASSDRGRGYYEQYF.